The 10 T cell receptor beta chains below were found in one sample sequenced in a study of T cells after yellow fever vaccination. TCRdb re-called the 5' RACE reads with MiXCR, one entry per CDR3 protein. The sample carries 550,000 or so distinct CDR3 sequences, roughly 21% recorded once. Here the sequenced sample was PBMCs, taken 15 days after the yellow fever booster vaccination. These receptors originate from a young man who received the YFV17D yellow fever vaccine.

The chain links TRBV7-2 to TRBJ2-2, with D unclear. This CDR3 comprises 16 residues. Germline CDR1 and CDR2: SGHTA and FQGNSA. V was pared by 2 bases and J by 2 bases, with 12 bases between. The CDR3 is CASSLNPRSNTGELFF. The DNA of the CDR3 is TGTGCCAGCAGCTTAAATCCGAGATCCAACACCGGGGAGCTGTTTTTT.

This sequence joins TRBV12-3 or TRBV12-4 and TRBJ1-2; TRBD1 might be the D (5 bases). This CDR3 comprises 16 residues. Trimming removed 1 base at V and 4 bases at J, with 16 bases between. CDR3 coding DNA: TGTGCCAGCAGTTTAGGACAGCGGGGGATTGCCTATGGCTACACCTTC. Translated, it gives CASSLGQRGIAYGYTF.

This clonotype was detected only a few times. This chain joins TRBV10-3 and TRBJ1-4; no reliable D call. CDR3 length equals 13 residues. Trimming pared 6 bases from V and 9 bases from J, leaving 14 bases between. CDR1 is ENHRY and CDR2 is SYGVKD in the germline V gene. CDR3 sequence reads: CAIRDGIMQKLFF. The CDR3 DNA is TGTGCCATCAGAGACGGGATAATGCAAAAACTGTTTTTT.

CDR3 loop: CSASAEWTGEAFF. CDR3 DNA sequence: TGCAGTGCTAGCGCCGAGTGGACAGGAGAAGCTTTCTTT. V is TRBV20-1 and J is TRBJ1-1; 7 bases agree with TRBD1. Trimming took 3 bases from V and 8 from J; bases not matched to a gene: 9. The CDR3 is 13 residues long. Germline CDR1 is DFQATT and CDR2 is SNEGSKA (reference sequence).

The rearrangement joins TRBV29-1 to TRBJ2-5; TRBD1 matches 7 bases. V lost 7 bases and J lost 2; bases outside the gene matches: 4. CDR1 SQVTM and CDR2 ANQGSEA come from the germline V gene. This CDR3 spans 12 amino acids. This chain's CDR3 is CSGAGGQETQYF. The CDR3 bases are TGCAGCGGAGCAGGGGGTCAAGAGACCCAGTACTTC.

This clonotype was counted only a few times. J is TRBJ2-1 and V is TRBV18; no clear D gene. This CDR3 has 12 residues. V dropped 3 bases and J dropped 6 bases, with 6 bases sitting between them. CDR1 and CDR2 from the germline V gene are KGHSH and LQKENI. The CDR3 spells CASSPVLNEQFF. The CDR3 coding sequence is TGTGCCAGCTCACCGGTCCTCAATGAGCAGTTCTTC. Drawing the rest from reference TRBV18 and TRBJ2-1, the complete variable domain is NAGVMQNPRHLVRRRGQEARLRCSPMKGHSHVYWYRQLPEEGLKFMVYLQKENIIDESGMPKERFSAEFPKEGPSILRIQQVVRGDSAAYFCASSPVLNEQFFGPGTRLTVL.

The table lists this clonotype with a few counts. This chain connects TRBV4-3 to TRBJ2-4; D is undetermined. The CDR3 spans 16 residues. Trimming shortened V by 2 bases and J by 0 bases, and 11 bases separated the two germline ends. Germline values: CDR1 LGHNA, CDR2 YSLEER. This CDR3 is CASSQSVNIAKNIQYF. The CDR3 coding sequence is TGCGCCAGCAGCCAAAGCGTTAATATAGCCAAAAACATTCAGTACTTC.

The chain is built from TRBV12-3 or TRBV12-4 and TRBJ2-1; D gene ambiguous. This CDR3 contains 14 residues. V lost 2 bases to trimming and J lost 5 bases, with 10 bases between them. CDR3 sequence: CASSLIGPNNEQFF. The CDR3 nucleotides are TGTGCCAGCAGTTTAATAGGTCCAAACAATGAGCAGTTCTTC.

This clonotype was observed a handful of times. The rearrangement joins TRBV5-1 to TRBJ2-5; D remains unclear. The CDR3 runs 15 residues. The V and J ends lost 0 bases and 1 base respectively, with 10 bases between them. Germline V CDR1 and CDR2: SGHRS, YFSETQ. DNA for the CDR3: TGCGCCAGCAGCTTGGCTTCGGGCTCCCAAGAGACCCAGTACTTC. It encodes CASSLASGSQETQYF.

This clonotype was found a few times. CDR3 in amino acids: CSASDRVTSRPTDTQYF. DNA for the CDR3: TGCAGTGCTAGCGACAGGGTAACTAGCAGACCCACAGATACGCAGTATTTT. The rearrangement uses TRBV20-1 and TRBJ2-3, with D possibly TRBD1 on 7 matching bases. V was shortened by 3 bases and J by 2 bases, with 21 bases between the two germline ends. The CDR3 is made up of 17 amino acids. Germline CDR1 and CDR2: DFQATT and SNEGSKA (reference sequence).